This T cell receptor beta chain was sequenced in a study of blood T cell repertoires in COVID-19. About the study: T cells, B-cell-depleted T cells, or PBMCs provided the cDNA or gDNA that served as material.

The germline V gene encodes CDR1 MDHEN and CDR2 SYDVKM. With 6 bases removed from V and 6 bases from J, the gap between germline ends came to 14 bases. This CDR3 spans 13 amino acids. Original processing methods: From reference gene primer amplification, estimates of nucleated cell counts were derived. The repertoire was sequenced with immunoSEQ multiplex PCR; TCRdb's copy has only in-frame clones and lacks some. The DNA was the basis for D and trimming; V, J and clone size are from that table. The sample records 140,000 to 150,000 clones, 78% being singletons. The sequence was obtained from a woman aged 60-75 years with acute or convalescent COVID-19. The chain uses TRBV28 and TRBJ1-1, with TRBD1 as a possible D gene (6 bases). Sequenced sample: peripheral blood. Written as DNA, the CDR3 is TGTGCCAGCAGGTCAGGGGTTTCCCCTGAAGCTTTCTTT. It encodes CASRSGVSPEAFF. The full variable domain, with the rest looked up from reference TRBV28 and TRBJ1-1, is DVKVTQSSRYLVKRTGEKVFLECVQDMDHENMFWYRQDPGLGLRLIYFSYDVKMKEKGDIPEGYSVSREKKERFSLILESASTNQTSMYLCASRSGVSPEAFFGQGTRLTVV.